This T cell receptor beta chain was sequenced in a study of vaccination and CD4 T cells after COVID-19. Across the whole study: Each convalescent patient was PCR positive for SARS-CoV-2 on nasal swab; nine or ten cases were mild and one severe.

Treatment noted: roughly 10-day PBMC culture with coronavirus spike peptide pools or control peptides (ViraFEST assay). Each well held two million PBMCs in IL-2 (about 9.6 IU/ml) medium with around 9.4 ug/ml peptide pools. It was on days 3 and 7 that half the medium was replaced with fresh IL-2 medium. This CDR3 contains 15 residues. Per germline, CDR1 MDHEN and CDR2 SYDVKM. J lost 7 bases, V lost 6 bases, and 12 bases had no gene match. Notes on this clonotype: Its matching antigen is unknown.

CD4+ T cells that had been cultured provided DNA sequenced with the Oncomine TCR Beta short-read assay. Each CDR3 protein gets one entry after TCRdb re-called the PCR reads with MiXCR. The repertoire consists of 9,500 to 15,000 distinct CDR3 sequences, with about 50% occurring once and the leading ten covering less than 40%. J is TRBJ1-2 and V is TRBV28; 9 bases line up with TRBD1. The sequencing input was CD4+ T cells from blood, cultured in vitro. This TCR came from a human donor who had recovered from COVID-19. The CDR3 DNA follows: TGTGCCAGCAGCTATTACAACAGGGGGCAGGGTGGCTACACCTTC. Its translation: CASSYYNRGQGGYTF.